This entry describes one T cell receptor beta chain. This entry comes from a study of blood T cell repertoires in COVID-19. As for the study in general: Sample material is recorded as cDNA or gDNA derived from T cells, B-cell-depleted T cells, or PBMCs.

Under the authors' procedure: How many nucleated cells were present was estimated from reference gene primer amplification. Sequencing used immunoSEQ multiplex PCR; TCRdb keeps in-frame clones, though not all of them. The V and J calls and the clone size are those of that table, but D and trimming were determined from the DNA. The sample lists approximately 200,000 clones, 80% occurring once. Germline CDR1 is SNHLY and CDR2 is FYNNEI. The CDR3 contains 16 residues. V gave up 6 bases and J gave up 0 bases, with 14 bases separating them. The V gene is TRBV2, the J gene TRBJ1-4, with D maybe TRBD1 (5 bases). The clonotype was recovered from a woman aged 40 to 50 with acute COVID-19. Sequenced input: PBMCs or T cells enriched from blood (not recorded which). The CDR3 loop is CASSLGGGPTNEKLFF. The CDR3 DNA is TGTGCCAGCAGCCTGGGGGGGGGACCAACTAATGAAAAACTGTTTTTT.